The TCR beta chain under discussion was sequenced for a study of human T cells and chemical hapten exposure. Study information: Doses of diphenylcyclopropenone went to the patients' scalps weekly throughout the roughly 22-week study.

Time point in this sample: patch test 2, 6 weeks after DPC sensitization. Treatment meaning: therapeutic diphenylcyclopropenone sensitization with weekly scalp DPC. Blood draws preceded each patch test application. Trimming left V 0 bases short and J 2 bases short, with 17 bases between. CDR3 length equals 19 residues. Individual cDNA molecules (in the library) carried attached unique molecular identifiers. In the authors' workflow: Samples held a median of 95,638 TCRs, range roughly 23,224–750,000. TCRdb re-called the RACE reads through MiXCR, storing one row per CDR3 protein. Clone size and V and J calls follow TCRdb, not the original study. The sample records about 85,000 distinct CDR3 sequences, roughly 12% being singletons.

This chain joins TRBV12-3 or TRBV12-4 and TRBJ2-6, with TRBD1 as a possible D gene (6 bases). The clonotype comes from a man aged 18 to 30 with alopecia areata. Some clones in this sample may be carry-over from other donors' samples. Sequencing was performed on whole blood, taken in connection with sensitization to the hapten diphenylcyclopropenone (DPC). This chain's CDR3 is CASSLARGGSPTGANVLTF. CDR3 sequence (DNA): TGTGCCAGCAGTTTAGCCCGAGGGGGATCCCCTACTGGGGCCAACGTCCTGACTTTC.